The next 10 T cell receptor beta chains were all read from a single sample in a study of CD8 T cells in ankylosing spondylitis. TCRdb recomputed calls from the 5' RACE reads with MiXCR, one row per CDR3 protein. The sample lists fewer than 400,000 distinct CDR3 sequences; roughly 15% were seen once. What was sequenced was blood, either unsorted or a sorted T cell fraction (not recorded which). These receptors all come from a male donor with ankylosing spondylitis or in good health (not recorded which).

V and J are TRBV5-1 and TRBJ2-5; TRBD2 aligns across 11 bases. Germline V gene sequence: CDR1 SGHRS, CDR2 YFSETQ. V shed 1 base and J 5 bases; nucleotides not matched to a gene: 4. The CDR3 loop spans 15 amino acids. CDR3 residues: CASSLSASGRETQYF. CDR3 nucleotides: TGCGCCAGCAGCTTGTCAGCTAGCGGGAGGGAGACCCAGTACTTC.

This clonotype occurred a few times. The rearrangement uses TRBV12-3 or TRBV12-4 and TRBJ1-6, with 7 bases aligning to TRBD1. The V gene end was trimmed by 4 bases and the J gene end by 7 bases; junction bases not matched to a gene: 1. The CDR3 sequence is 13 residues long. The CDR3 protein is CASSSQGNSPLHF. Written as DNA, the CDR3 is TGTGCCAGCAGTTCACAGGGGAATTCACCCCTCCACTTT.

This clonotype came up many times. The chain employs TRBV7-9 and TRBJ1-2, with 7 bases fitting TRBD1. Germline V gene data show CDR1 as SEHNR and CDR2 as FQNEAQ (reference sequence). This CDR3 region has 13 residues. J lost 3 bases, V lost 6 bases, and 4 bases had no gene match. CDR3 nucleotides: TGTGCCAGCAGACGGGACAGTGACTATGGCTACACCTTC. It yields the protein CASRRDSDYGYTF.

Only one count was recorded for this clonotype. CDR3 coding DNA: TGCGCCAGCAGCTTGGGACAGCAATACACAGATACGCAGTATTTT. It codes for CASSLGQQYTDTQYF. The V and J genes are TRBV5-1 and TRBJ2-3, with a weak D call TRBD1 (5 bases). The CDR3 runs to 15 residues. Looked up from germline, CDR1 is SGHRS and CDR2 is YFSETQ. V was cut by 0 bases and J by 2 bases, with 10 bases left in between.

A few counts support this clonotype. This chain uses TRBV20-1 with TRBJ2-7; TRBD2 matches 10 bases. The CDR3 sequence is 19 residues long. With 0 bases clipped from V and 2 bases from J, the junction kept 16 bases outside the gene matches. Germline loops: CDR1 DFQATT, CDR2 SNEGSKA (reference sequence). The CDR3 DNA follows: TGCAGTGCTAGAGATCGACAGGGAGGAGGCAGCGGGAGGGCCTACGAGCAGTACTTC. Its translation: CSARDRQGGGSGRAYEQYF.

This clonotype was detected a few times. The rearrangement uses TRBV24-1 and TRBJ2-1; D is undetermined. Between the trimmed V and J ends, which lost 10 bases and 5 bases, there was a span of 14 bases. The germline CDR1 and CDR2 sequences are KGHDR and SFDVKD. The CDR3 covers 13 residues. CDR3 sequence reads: CATSDIHHNEQFF. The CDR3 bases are TGTGCCACGAGCGACATACACCACAATGAGCAGTTCTTC.

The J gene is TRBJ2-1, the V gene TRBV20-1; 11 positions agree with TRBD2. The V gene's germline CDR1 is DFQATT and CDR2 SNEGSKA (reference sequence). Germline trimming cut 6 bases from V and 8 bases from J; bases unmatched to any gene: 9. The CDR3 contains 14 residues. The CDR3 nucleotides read TGCAGTGCCCTTCGCGGACTAGCGGGCGATGAGCAGTTCTTC. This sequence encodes CSALRGLAGDEQFF.

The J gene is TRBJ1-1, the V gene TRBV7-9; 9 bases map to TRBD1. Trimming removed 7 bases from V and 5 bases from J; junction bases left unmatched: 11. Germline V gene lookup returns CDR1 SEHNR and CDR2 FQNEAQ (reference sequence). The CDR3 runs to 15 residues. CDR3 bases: TGTGCCAGCACCCTGGGGGACAGGGAGAATACTGAAGCTTTCTTT. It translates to CASTLGDRENTEAFF.

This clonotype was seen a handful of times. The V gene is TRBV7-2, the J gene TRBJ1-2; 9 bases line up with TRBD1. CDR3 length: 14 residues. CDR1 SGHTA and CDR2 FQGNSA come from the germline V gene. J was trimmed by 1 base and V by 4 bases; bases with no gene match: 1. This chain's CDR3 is CASSSTGGNYGYTF. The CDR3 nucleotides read TGTGCCAGCAGCTCGACAGGGGGTAACTATGGCTACACCTTC. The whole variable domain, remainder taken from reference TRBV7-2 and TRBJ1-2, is GAGVSQSPSNKVTEKGKDVELRCDPISGHTALYWYRQSLGQGLEFLIYFQGNSAPDKSGLPSDRFSAERTGGSVSTLTIQRTQQEDSAVYLCASSSTGGNYGYTFGSGTRLTVV.

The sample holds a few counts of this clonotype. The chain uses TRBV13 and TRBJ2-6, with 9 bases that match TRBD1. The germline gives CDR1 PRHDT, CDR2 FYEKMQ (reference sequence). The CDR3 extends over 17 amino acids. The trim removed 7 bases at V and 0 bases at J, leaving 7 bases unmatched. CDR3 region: CASILDRGGSGANVLTF. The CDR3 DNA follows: TGTGCCAGCATCCTAGACAGGGGGGGCTCTGGGGCCAACGTCCTGACTTTC. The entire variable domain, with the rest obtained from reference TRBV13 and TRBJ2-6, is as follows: AAGVIQSPRHLIKEKRETATLKCYPIPRHDTVYWYQQGPGQDPQFLISFYEKMQSDKGSIPDRFSAQQFSDYHSELNMSSLELGDSALYFCASILDRGGSGANVLTFGAGSRLTVL.